The source of this T cell receptor beta chain is a study of regulatory T cells in long-lasting Graves disease. Sequencing libraries for TCR beta were prepared with iRepertoire HTBI primers and Arm-PCR of CDR3 regions. TCRdb analysed the multiplex PCR reads with MiXCR anew, one entry per CDR3 protein. The sample shows roughly 250,000 distinct CDR3 sequences, 18% of them seen only once. Described time point: newly diagnosed GD, antithyroid drugs for less than 3 months. Extracted RNA from PBMCs served as the source of the TCR library. This clonotype was recorded at least ten times. The data were also submitted as part of a second study, on T cells in Graves' hyperthyroidism and ophthalmopathy. From that paper: The model identified upcoming ophthalmopathy a median about six months ahead of onset.

This clonotype was sampled from a woman in her twenties or thirties with Graves disease. The sequenced sample was peripheral blood mononuclear cells (PBMCs), obtained at new diagnosis, from a patient treated with antithyroid drugs.

CDR3 sequence reads: CASSFLSYEQYF. The CDR3 DNA is TGTGCCAGCAGCTTTCTCTCCTACGAGCAGTACTTC. The chain has TRBV7-2 and TRBJ2-7; D not certain. V was shortened by 3 bases and J by 0 bases, with 3 bases between the two germline ends. The CDR3 is 12 amino acids. Germline lookup yields CDR1 SGHTA and CDR2 FQGNSA.